The 6 T cell receptor beta chains listed next were all sequenced from one sample in a study of T cells expressing NK-cell markers. TCRdb re-called the 5' RACE reads and shows each CDR3 protein once, DNA omitted. In total, the table holds approximately 380,000 distinct CDR3 sequences. Sequenced material: blood T cells: a sorted CD56 or NKG2C T cell subset, CD4+ or CD8+ T cells, or bulk PBMC T cells (not recorded which). These receptors all stem from a man aged 18-69 years in good health.

CDR3 residues: CASSLRAGGAAAEQFF. The chain uses TRBV7-9 and TRBJ2-1; TCRdb's assignment of TRBD1 cannot be checked, as there is no DNA. Germline V lookup: CDR1 SEHNR, CDR2 FQNEAQ (reference sequence). The CDR3 sequence is 16 residues long. The full variable domain, with the rest looked up from reference TRBV7-9 and TRBJ2-1, is DTGVSQNPRHKITKRGQNVTFRCDPISEHNRLYWYRQTLGQGPEFLTYFQNEAQLEKSRLLSDRFSAERPKGSFSTLEIQRTEQGDSAMYLCASSLRAGGAAAEQFFGPGTRLTVL.

The chain is built from TRBV12-3 or TRBV12-4 and TRBJ1-2. The CDR3 consists of 14 residues. CDR3 in amino acids: CASRTGRAHYGYTF.

The chain recombines TRBV2 with TRBJ2-7. The CDR3 covers 14 residues. Germline-derived CDR1 and CDR2 are SNHLY and FYNNEI. The CDR3 protein is CASMIRTNSYEQYF.

V and J are TRBV7-3 and TRBJ2-7; with no DNA, the TCRdb D assignment of TRBD2 cannot be verified. The germline CDR1 and CDR2 sequences are SGHTA and FQGTGA. The CDR3 consists of 15 residues. CDR3 in amino acids: CASSRSGGVSYEQYF.

The J gene is TRBJ2-7, the V gene TRBV5-1; the TRBD1 assignment by TCRdb is unverifiable without DNA. The CDR3 contains 15 residues. Germline assignment: CDR1 SGHRS and CDR2 YFSETQ. The CDR3 sequence: CASSEPGKSLSEQYF.

The chain carries TRBV5-5 and TRBJ1-5; TCRdb's assignment of TRBD1 cannot be checked, as there is no DNA. CDR1 and CDR2 (germline): SGHKS, YYEKEE (reference sequence). There are 12 residues in the CDR3. CDR3 sequence reads: CASSFRGQPQHF.